The rows below give T cell receptor beta chains drawn from one sample of a study of cytomegalovirus exposure and HLA in healthy donors. Libraries were prepared by immunoSEQ multiplex PCR; TCRdb keeps only in-frame clonotypes and omits some of them. The sample includes 250,000 to 300,000 clones, roughly four fifths of them seen just once. Source material: PBMCs. The source is a middle-aged woman in good health and CMV-seropositive. Each CDR3 is given with its conserved first and last residue. The D gene is left open where the match is weak. Clone size is not always given. Where it is, it says once, few, many or a class for expanded clones.

j_call | v_call | d_call | clone_size | cdr3_nt | cdr3_aa
TRBJ2-7 | TRBV5-1 | TRBD1 | NA | TGCGCCAGCAGCTCCACAGGGGCGCAGGACGAGCAGTACTTC | CASSSTGAQDEQYF
TRBJ2-5 | TRBV7-9 | NA | NA | TGTGCCAGCAGCGATGGACTAAGGCGGGAGACCCAGTACTTC | CASSDGLRRETQYF
TRBJ1-4 | TRBV4-1 | TRBD1 | NA | TGCGCCAGCAGCCAAGAGGGGGCAGGGGGAGAAAAACTGTTTTTT | CASSQEGAGGEKLFF
TRBJ2-5 | TRBV5-1 | NA | NA | TGCGCCAGCAGCCCCGGAGGGGCCCAAGAGACCCAGTACTTC | CASSPGGAQETQYF
TRBJ1-6 | TRBV9 | TRBD1 | NA | TGTGCCAGCAGCCCCCGGACAGGACTAAATTCACCCCTCCACTTT | CASSPRTGLNSPLHF
TRBJ2-7 | TRBV25-1 | NA | NA | TGTGCCAGCACCCTTGAGGGCCACGAGCAGTACTTC | CASTLEGHEQYF
TRBJ2-3 | TRBV9 | TRBD2 | NA | TGTGCCAGCAGCCAACCTTTAGCGGGAGCAGATACGCAGTATTTT | CASSQPLAGADTQYF
TRBJ2-5 | TRBV30 | TRBD1 | NA | TGTGCCTGGAGCTTACGCCGGGGACAGGGGTTGACACCTGGAAGGGAGACCCAGTACTTC | CAWSLRRGQGLTPGRETQYF
TRBJ1-4 | TRBV28 | NA | NA | TGTGCCAGCAGTTTAGGCGGGGCTAATGAAAAACTGTTTTTT | CASSLGGANEKLFF
TRBJ1-5 | TRBV28 | NA | NA | TGTGCCAGCAGTCCCTGGGGGGGGCAGGGTCAGCCCCAGCATTTT | CASSPWGGQGQPQHF
TRBJ1-1 | TRBV28 | NA | once | TGTGCCAGCAGTCGCCCTCCGGGTGAAGCTTTCTTT | CASSRPPGEAFF
TRBJ1-6 | TRBV27 | TRBD1 | NA | TGTGCCAGCAGTCCGGGACAGGGACTTAGCTCCTATAATTCACCCCTCCACTTT | CASSPGQGLSSYNSPLHF
TRBJ1-3 | TRBV29-1 | NA | NA | TGCAGCGTTGAGCCCAGCGGGGGCTCTGGAAACACCATATATTTT | CSVEPSGGSGNTIYF
TRBJ2-4 | TRBV28 | NA | NA | TGTGCCAGCAGCGCGCCAACTGTCGCCAAAAACATTCAGTACTTC | CASSAPTVAKNIQYF
TRBJ1-5 | TRBV5-1 | NA | NA | TGCGCCAGCAGCTTGGGATTAGAGGGTCAGCCCCAGCATTTT | CASSLGLEGQPQHF
TRBJ1-5 | TRBV28 | NA | NA | TGTGCCAGCAGTTTTGGAGGGATCAGCAATCAGCCCCAGCATTTT | CASSFGGISNQPQHF
TRBJ1-2 | TRBV19 | TRBD1 | once | TGTGCCAGTAGTCATAGGACAGGGTACGATGGCTACACCTTC | CASSHRTGYDGYTF
TRBJ2-7 | TRBV7-9 | NA | NA | TGTGCCAGCAGCCAGGATTTGGGACACCCCAACTACGAGCAGTACTTC | CASSQDLGHPNYEQYF
TRBJ2-2 | TRBV19 | NA | few | TGTGCCAGTAGTGGCCGATCGAACACCGGGGAGCTGTTTTTT | CASSGRSNTGELFF
TRBJ1-1 | TRBV6-5 | NA | NA | TGTGCCAGCAGTTACTCCGACCGGAGGTATAACACTGAAGCTTTCTTT | CASSYSDRRYNTEAFF
TRBJ1-1 | TRBV27 | TRBD1 | NA | TGTGCCAGCAGTACGCTCGCAGGGGGAGGCACTGAAGCTTTCTTT | CASSTLAGGGTEAFF
TRBJ2-1 | TRBV11-2 | TRBD2 | NA | TGTGCCAGCAGCTTAGGAGGACTAGCGGGAGGTCCGGGGCACAATGAGCAGTTCTTC | CASSLGGLAGGPGHNEQFF
TRBJ1-4 | TRBV7-9 | NA | NA | TGTGCCAGCAGCTTAACCCAGGGGTATAATGAAAAACTGTTTTTT | CASSLTQGYNEKLFF
TRBJ1-1 | TRBV9 | NA | few | TGTGCCAGCAGACAGGGTTCAATGAACACTGAAGCTTTCTTT | CASRQGSMNTEAFF
TRBJ2-1 | TRBV6-1 | TRBD2 | NA | TGTGCCAGCAGTGGACGCGGGAGAGGGTACTACAATGAGCAGTTCTTC | CASSGRGRGYYNEQFF
TRBJ2-2 | TRBV5-1 | NA | NA | TGCGCCAGCAGCCTAGGACAGACCGGGGAGCTGTTTTTT | CASSLGQTGELFF
TRBJ1-4 | TRBV7-6 | NA | NA | TGTGCCAGCAGCTTAGCGCGGGGGGGGAATGAAAAACTGTTTTTT | CASSLARGGNEKLFF
TRBJ2-7 | TRBV18 | NA | NA | TGTGCCAGCTCACCCCGGACAGCCTCCGTGGGGGAGCAGTACTTC | CASSPRTASVGEQYF
TRBJ2-2 | TRBV30 | TRBD2 | NA | TGTGCCTGGAGTAAAGCGGGAGTCTTAAGCGCCGGGGAGCTGTTTTTT | CAWSKAGVLSAGELFF
TRBJ2-7 | TRBV5-6 | TRBD1 | NA | TGTGCCAGCAGCCCCGGGACAGCCCCCAAGCAGTACTTC | CASSPGTAPKQYF
TRBJ1-5 | TRBV18 | NA | once | TGTGCCAGCTCACCTGGCGGTAGCAATCAGCCCCAGCATTTT | CASSPGGSNQPQHF